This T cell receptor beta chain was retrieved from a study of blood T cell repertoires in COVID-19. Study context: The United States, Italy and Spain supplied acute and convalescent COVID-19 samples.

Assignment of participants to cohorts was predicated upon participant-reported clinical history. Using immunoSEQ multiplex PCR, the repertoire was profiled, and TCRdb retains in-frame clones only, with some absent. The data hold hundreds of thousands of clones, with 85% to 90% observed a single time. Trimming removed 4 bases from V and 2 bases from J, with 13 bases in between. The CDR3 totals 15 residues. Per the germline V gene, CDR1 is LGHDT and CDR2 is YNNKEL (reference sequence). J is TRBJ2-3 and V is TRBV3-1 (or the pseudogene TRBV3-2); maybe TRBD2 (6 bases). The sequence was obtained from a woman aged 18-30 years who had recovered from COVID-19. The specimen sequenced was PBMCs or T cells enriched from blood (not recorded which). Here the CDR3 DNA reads TGTGCCAGCAGCCCATGGGGAGGTGACACAGATACGCAGTATTTT. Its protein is CASSPWGGDTDTQYF.